This T cell receptor (beta chain) was retrieved from a study of tumor and adjacent non-tumor tissue in lung cancer. Study overall: Patients comprised some eleven adenocarcinoma, 2 squamous cell carcinoma and 1 small cell lung cancer.

CDR1 is SGHRS and CDR2 is YFSETQ in the germline V gene. This CDR3 region has 15 residues. This sample's RNA came from whole unsorted tissue. As to this clonotype: A clone one base away is much larger, so this may be a read error.

A modified ARM-PCR protocol with three rounds of nested PCR amplified TCRbeta. In TCRdb, the multiplex PCR reads were re-called with MiXCR into one record per CDR3 protein. Of 70,000 to 90,000 distinct CDR3 sequences in the sample, 60% to 85% are singletons; the top ten hold approximately 12%. The TCR was taken from a woman aged 45-65 years with non-small cell lung cancer. Sample: lung tumor tissue. The chain uses TRBV5-1 and TRBJ1-1; D not certain. This chain's CDR3 is CASRLKAGWGTEAFF. In nucleotides, the CDR3 is TGCGCCAGCCGCTTGAAGGCGGGGTGGGGCACTGAAGCTTTCTTT.